This TCR beta chain was captured in a study of T cells in localized non-small cell lung cancer. In this sample, this clone turned up once. Profiling relied on immunoSEQ multiplex PCR, and the TCRdb table lists in-frame clones only, not all of them. The sample holds under 5,500 clones, approximately 28% seen once. Germline-derived CDR1 and CDR2 are SGHDN and FVKESK. The V end lost 4 bases, the J end lost 4 bases, and 14 bases lay between the germline ends. The CDR3 is 15 residues long. The chain combines TRBV14 with TRBJ1-3, with D unresolved. This receptor was identified in a male donor aged 60 or older with stage I lung adenocarcinoma. The sample in question was lung tumor tissue, obtained before any cancer treatment. The CDR3 region has the DNA TGTGCCAGCAGCCCACTAGGACTGGGCGGAAACACCATATATTTT. Translation: CASSPLGLGGNTIYF.